This T cell receptor (beta chain) comes out of a study of blood T cell repertoires in COVID-19. Looking at the study overall: Both acute and convalescent COVID-19 samples were obtained from the United States, Italy and Spain. PBMCs, B-cell-depleted T cells, or T cells provided the cDNA or gDNA that made up the material.

Source study methods: Reference gene primer amplification in the assay estimated nucleated cell counts. TCRdb keeps only in-frame clones here, not all; method: immunoSEQ multiplex PCR. That table gives V, J and clone size, and the DNA gave D and trimming. The profile shows some 42,000 clones, 75% to 80% of them singletons. Germline CDR1 and CDR2: SEHNR and FQNEAQ (reference sequence). Trimming cost V 5 bases and J 3 bases; bases outside gene matches: 4. The CDR3 contains 13 residues. The gene calls are TRBV7-9 and TRBJ2-7; the match to TRBD1 covers 7 bases. Source material: peripheral blood. The clonotype comes from a woman between 65 and 79 years old with acute or convalescent COVID-19. For the CDR3, the DNA is TGTGCCAGCAGCCGGGACAGCCTCTACGAGCAGTACTTC. Its protein product is CASSRDSLYEQYF.